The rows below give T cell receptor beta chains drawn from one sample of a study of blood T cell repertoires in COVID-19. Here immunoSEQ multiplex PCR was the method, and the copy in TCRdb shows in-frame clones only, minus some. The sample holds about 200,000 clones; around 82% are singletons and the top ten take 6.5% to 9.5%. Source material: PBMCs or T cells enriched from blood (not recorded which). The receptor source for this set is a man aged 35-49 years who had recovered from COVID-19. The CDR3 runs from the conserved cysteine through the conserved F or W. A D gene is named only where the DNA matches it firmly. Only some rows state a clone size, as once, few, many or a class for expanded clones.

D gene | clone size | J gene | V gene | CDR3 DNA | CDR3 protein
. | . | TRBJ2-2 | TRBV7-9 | TGTGCCAGCAGCTCCCCTCGGACAGCCGGGGAGCTGTTTTTT | CASSSPRTAGELFF
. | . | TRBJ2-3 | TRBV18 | TGTGCCAGCTCACTCACAGAAAGCACAGATACGCAGTATTTT | CASSLTESTDTQYF
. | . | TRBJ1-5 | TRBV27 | TGTGCCAGCAGTTTTCCCCAGGGGTTGGCCCAGCATTTT | CASSFPQGLAQHF
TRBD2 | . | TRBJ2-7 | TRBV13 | TGTGCCAGCAGCTTAGGCCAGGGACTACTTACCTACGAGCAGTACTTC | CASSLGQGLLTYEQYF
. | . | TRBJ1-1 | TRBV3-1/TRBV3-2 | TGTGCCAGCAGCCAACCTAGAGTCAAGAACACTGAAGCTTTCTTT | CASSQPRVKNTEAFF
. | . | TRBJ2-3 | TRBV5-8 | TGTGCCAGCAGCTTGTCGGGCACAGATACGCAGTATTTT | CASSLSGTDTQYF
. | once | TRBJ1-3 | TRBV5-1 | TGCGCCAGCAGCTTGGGGACAGCGTCTGGAAACACCATATATTTT | CASSLGTASGNTIYF
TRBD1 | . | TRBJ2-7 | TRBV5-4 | TGTGCCAGCAGCCCACCGGGACAGGGGGCTGTCGAGCAGTACTTC | CASSPPGQGAVEQYF
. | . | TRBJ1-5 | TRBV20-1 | TGCAGTGCTAGTGGAAGCTGGCAGCCCCAGCATTTT | CSASGSWQPQHF
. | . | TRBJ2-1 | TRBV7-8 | TGTGCCAGCAGCTTTCCGAGGATCCCCTCCTACAATGAGCAGTTCTTC | CASSFPRIPSYNEQFF
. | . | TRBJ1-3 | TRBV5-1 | TGCGCCAGCAGCTTGAACGGGGGGAGCTCTGGAAACACCATATATTTT | CASSLNGGSSGNTIYF
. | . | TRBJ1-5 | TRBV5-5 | TGTGCCAGCAGCTTGGTGGGGGCAAATCAGCCCCAGCATTTT | CASSLVGANQPQHF
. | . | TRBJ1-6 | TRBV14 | TGTGCCAGCAGTATATTTGGGCCTCTCAATTCACCCCTCCACTTT | CASSIFGPLNSPLHF
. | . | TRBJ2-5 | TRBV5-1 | TGCGCCAGCAGCCCCGGGACGACTAGTCGAGAGACCCAGTACTTC | CASSPGTTSRETQYF
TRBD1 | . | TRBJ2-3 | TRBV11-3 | TGTGCCAGCAGCTCCGGGACAGGGGTCATCAAAGAGCCCACAGATACGCAGTATTTT | CASSSGTGVIKEPTDTQYF
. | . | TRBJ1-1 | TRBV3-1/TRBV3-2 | TGTGCCAGCAGCCCCCGACTGACCGGGGAAGCTTTCTTT | CASSPRLTGEAFF
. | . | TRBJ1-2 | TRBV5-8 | TGTGCCAGCACCCCGAAGGAGGGCCGGGGCTACACCTTC | CASTPKEGRGYTF
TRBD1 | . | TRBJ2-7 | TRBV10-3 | TGTGCCATCAGTGAGTCGGGACAGGGATACGAGCAGTACTTC | CAISESGQGYEQYF
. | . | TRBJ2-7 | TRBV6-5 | TGTGCCAGCGAACCGGACAGCTCCTACGAGCAGTACTTC | CASEPDSSYEQYF
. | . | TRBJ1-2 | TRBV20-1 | TGCAGTGCTAGTGTCGACCCCGGGGCGGGGGGCTACACCTTC | CSASVDPGAGGYTF
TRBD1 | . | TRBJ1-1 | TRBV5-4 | TGTGCCAGCAGCTCAATGACAGGGAATACTGAAGCTTTCTTT | CASSSMTGNTEAFF
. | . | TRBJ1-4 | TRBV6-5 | TGTGCCACAAGGAGCAGGGGTGGCGCTAATGAAAAACTGTTTTTT | CATRSRGGANEKLFF
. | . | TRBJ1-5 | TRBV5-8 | TGTGCCAGCAGCATGGACGGGTTCAATCAGCCCCAGCATTTT | CASSMDGFNQPQHF
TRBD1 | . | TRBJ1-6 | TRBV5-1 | TGCGCCAGCAGCTTGCCAAACACAGGGGGTAATTCACCCCTCCACTTT | CASSLPNTGGNSPLHF
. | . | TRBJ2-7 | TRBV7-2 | TGTGCCAGCAGCTTAAGGGCCCGGCGGGATTACGAGCAGTACTTC | CASSLRARRDYEQYF
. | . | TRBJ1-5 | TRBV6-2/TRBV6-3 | TGTGCCAGCAGCTCCGGACTGAGTAGCAATCAGCCCCAGCATTTT | CASSSGLSSNQPQHF
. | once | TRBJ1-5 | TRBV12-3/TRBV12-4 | TGTGCCAGCAGTTTAACGTCGGATCAGCCCCAGCATTTT | CASSLTSDQPQHF
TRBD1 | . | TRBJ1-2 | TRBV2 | TGTGCCAGCAGGACCGGGACAGGGGTTGGCGGCTACACCTTC | CASRTGTGVGGYTF